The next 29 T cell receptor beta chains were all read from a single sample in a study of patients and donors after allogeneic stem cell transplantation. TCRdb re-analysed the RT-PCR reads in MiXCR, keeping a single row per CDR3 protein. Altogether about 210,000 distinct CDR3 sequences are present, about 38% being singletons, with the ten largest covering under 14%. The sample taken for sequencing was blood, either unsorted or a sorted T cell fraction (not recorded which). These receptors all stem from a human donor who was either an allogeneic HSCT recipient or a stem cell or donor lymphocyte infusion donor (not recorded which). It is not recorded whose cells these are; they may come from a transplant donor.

The CDR3, as DNA: TGTGCCAGCCGGCGGGCAGGGGAGGGTGAAAAACTGTTTTTT. This codes for CASRRAGEGEKLFF. The gene calls are TRBV27 and TRBJ1-4, with D maybe TRBD1 (6 bases). V was cut by 8 bases and J by 7 bases, with 17 bases left in between. The CDR3 loop spans 14 amino acids. CDR1 MNHEY and CDR2 SMNVEV come from the germline V gene (reference sequence).

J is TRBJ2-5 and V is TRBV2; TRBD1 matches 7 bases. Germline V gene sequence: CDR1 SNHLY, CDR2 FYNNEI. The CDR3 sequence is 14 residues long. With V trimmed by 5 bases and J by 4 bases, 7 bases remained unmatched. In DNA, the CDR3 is TGTGCCAGCAGTCGGGACAGTGGTCGAGAGACCCAGTACTTC. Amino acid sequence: CASSRDSGRETQYF. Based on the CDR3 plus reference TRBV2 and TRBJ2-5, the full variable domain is EPEVTQTPSHQVTQMGQEVILRCVPISNHLYFYWYRQILGQKVEFLVSFYNNEISEKSEIFDDQFSVERPDGSNFTLKIRSTKLEDSAMYFCASSRDSGRETQYFGPGTRLLVL.

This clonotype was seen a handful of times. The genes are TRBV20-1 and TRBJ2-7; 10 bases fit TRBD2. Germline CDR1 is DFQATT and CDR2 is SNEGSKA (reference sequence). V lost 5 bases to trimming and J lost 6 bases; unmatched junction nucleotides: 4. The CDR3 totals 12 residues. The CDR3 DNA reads TGCAGTGCTCCTCTAGCGGGGGTCGAGCAGTACTTC. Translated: CSAPLAGVEQYF.

The DNA for the CDR3 is TGTGCCAGCAGCCAGACTGAAGCTTTCTTT. Translation: CASSQTEAFF. The chain has TRBV12-3 or TRBV12-4 and TRBJ1-1; D is undetermined. The length of the CDR3 is 10 residues. V was clipped by 6 bases and J by 5 bases, with 4 bases between them.

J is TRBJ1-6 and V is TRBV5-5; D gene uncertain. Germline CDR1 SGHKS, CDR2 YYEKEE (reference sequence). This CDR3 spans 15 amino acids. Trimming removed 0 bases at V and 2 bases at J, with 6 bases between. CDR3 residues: CASSLGGAYNSPLHF. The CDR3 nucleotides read TGTGCCAGCAGCTTGGGAGGTGCCTATAATTCACCCCTCCACTTT.

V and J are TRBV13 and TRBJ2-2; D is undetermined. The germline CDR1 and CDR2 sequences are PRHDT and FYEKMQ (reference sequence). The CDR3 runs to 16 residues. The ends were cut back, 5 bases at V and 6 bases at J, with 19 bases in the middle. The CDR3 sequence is CASSPPSWSLSGELFF. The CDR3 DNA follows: TGTGCCAGCAGCCCTCCGAGCTGGAGTCTCTCCGGGGAGCTGTTTTTT.

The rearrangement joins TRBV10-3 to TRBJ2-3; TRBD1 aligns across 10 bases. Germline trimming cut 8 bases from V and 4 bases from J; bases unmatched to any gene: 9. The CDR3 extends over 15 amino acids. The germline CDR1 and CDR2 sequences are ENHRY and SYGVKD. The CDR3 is CAIERDRGSADTQYF. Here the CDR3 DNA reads TGTGCCATCGAAAGGGACAGGGGTTCGGCAGATACGCAGTATTTT.

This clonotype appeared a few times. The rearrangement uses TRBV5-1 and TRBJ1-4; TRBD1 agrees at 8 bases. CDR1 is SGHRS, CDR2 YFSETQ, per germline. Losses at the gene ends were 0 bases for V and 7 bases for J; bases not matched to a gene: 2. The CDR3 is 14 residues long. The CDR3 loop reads CASSLAGGSEKLFF. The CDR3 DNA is TGCGCCAGCAGCTTGGCAGGGGGCTCTGAAAAACTGTTTTTT.

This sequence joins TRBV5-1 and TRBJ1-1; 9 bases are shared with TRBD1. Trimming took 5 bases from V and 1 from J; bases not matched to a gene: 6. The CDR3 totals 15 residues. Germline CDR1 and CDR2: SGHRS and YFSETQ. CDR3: CASSTPGQGNTEAFF. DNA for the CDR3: TGCGCCAGCAGTACGCCGGGACAGGGGAACACTGAAGCTTTCTTT.

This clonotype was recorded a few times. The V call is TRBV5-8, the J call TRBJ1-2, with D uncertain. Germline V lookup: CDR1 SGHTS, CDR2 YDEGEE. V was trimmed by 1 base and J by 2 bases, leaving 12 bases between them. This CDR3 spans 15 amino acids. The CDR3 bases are TGTGCCAGCAGCTTGCACCAACAACGGAACTATGGCTACACCTTC. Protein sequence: CASSLHQQRNYGYTF.

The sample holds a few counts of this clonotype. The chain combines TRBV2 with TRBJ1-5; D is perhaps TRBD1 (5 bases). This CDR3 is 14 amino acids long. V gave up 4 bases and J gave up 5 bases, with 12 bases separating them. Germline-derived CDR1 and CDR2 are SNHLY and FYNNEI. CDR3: CASSAQGRYQPQHF. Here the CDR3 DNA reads TGTGCCAGCAGTGCGCAGGGAAGGTATCAGCCCCAGCATTTT.

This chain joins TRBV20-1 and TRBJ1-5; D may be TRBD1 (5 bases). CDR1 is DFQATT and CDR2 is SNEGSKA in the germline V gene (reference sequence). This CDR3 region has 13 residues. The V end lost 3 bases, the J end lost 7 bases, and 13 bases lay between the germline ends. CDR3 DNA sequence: TGCAGTGCTAGCTGGGCAGGGAGACAGCCCCAGCATTTT. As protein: CSASWAGRQPQHF.

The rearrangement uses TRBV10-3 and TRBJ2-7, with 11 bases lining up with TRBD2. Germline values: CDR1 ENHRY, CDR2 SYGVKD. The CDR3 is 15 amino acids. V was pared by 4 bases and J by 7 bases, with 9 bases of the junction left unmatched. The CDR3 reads CAISVFSGGAREQYF. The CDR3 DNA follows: TGTGCCATCAGTGTGTTTAGCGGGGGGGCCCGGGAGCAGTACTTC.

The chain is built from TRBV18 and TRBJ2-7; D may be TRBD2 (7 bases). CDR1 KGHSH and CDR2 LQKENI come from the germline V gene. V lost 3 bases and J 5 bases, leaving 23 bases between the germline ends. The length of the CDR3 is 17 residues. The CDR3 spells CASSPKNGGPYGDEQYF. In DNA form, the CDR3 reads TGTGCCAGCTCACCTAAGAACGGGGGGCCCTACGGGGACGAGCAGTACTTC.

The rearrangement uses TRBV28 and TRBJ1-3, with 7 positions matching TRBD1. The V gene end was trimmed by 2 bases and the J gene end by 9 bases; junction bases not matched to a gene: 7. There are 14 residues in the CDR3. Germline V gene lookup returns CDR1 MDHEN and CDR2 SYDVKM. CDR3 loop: CASSLGTARSTIYF. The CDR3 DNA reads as TGTGCCAGCAGTTTAGGGACAGCCAGGAGCACCATATATTTT.

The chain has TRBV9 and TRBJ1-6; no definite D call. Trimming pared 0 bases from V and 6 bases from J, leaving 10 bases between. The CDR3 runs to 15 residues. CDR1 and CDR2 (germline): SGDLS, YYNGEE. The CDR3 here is CASSVAGHPNSPLHF. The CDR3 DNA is TGTGCCAGCAGCGTAGCTGGGCACCCTAATTCACCCCTCCACTTT.

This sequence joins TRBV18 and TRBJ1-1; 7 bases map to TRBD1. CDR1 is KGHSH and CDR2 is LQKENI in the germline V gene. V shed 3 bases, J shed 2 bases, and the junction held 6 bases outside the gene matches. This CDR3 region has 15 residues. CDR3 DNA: TGTGCCAGCTCACCGGGACAGCAAACCAACACTGAAGCTTTCTTT. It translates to CASSPGQQTNTEAFF.

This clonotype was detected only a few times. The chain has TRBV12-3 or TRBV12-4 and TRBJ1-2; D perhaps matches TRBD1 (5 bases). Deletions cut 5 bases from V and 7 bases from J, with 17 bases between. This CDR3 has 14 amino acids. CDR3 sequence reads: CASSPGREVAGYTF. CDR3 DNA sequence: TGTGCCAGCAGTCCGGGACGGGAGGTAGCTGGCTACACCTTC.

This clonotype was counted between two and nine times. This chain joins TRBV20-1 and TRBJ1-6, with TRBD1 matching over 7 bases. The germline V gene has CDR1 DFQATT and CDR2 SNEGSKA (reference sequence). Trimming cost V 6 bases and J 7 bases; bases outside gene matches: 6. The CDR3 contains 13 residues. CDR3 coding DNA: TGCAGTGCCCTCGACAGGGCAAATTCACCCCTCCACTTT. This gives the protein CSALDRANSPLHF.

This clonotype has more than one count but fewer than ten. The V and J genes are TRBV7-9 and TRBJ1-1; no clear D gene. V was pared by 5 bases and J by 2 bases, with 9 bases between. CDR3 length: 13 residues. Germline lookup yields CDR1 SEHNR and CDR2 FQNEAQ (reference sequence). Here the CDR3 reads CASSPEQNTEAFF. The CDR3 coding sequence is TGTGCCAGCAGCCCTGAACAAAACACTGAAGCTTTCTTT.

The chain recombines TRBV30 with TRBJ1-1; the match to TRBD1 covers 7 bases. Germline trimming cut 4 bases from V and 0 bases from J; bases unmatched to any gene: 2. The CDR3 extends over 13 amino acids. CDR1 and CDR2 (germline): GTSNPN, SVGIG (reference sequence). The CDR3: CAWMGQLNTEAFF. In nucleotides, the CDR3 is TGTGCCTGGATGGGACAGTTGAACACTGAAGCTTTCTTT.

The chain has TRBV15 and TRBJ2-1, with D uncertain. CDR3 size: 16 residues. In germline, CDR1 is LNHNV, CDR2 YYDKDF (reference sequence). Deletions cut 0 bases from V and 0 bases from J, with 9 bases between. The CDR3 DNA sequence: TGTGCCACCAGCAGAGATTCTCACATCTCCTACAATGAGCAGTTCTTC. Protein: CATSRDSHISYNEQFF.

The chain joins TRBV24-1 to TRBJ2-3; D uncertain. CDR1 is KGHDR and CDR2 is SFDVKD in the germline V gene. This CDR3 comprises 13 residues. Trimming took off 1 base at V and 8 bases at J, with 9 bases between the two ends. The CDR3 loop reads CATSDFGSVTQYF. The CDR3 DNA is TGTGCCACCAGTGATTTTGGGTCGGTTACGCAGTATTTT.

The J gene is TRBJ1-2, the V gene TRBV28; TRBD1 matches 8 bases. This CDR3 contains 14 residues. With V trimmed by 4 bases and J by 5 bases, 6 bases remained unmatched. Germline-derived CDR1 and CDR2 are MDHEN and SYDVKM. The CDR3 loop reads CASSSRDRSYGYTF. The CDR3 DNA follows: TGTGCCAGCAGTTCCCGGGACAGGAGTTATGGCTACACCTTC.

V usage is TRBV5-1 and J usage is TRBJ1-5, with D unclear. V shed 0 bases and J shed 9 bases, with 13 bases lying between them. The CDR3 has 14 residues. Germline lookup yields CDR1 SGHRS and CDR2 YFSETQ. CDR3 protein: CASSLGANEGPQHF. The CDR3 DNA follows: TGCGCCAGCAGCTTGGGAGCAAATGAGGGGCCCCAGCATTTT.

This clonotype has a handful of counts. The CDR3 region is CASSPRPGQRTQPQHF. The CDR3 bases are TGTGCCAGCAGTCCGAGACCGGGACAGCGAACGCAGCCCCAGCATTTT. The chain recombines TRBV6-5 with TRBJ1-5; 7 bases match TRBD1. Germline loops: CDR1 MNHEY, CDR2 SVGAGI. The CDR3 sequence is 16 residues long. The trim removed 5 bases at V and 7 bases at J, leaving 14 bases unmatched.

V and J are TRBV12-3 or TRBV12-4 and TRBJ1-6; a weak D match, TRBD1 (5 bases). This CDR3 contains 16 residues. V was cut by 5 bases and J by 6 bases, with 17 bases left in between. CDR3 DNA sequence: TGTGCCAGCAGTCCCCTGGGGGACGGAGTTAATTCACCCCTCCACTTT. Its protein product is CASSPLGDGVNSPLHF.

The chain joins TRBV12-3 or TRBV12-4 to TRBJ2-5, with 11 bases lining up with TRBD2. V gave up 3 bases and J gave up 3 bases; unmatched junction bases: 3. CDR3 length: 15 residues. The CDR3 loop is CASSFETSGEETQYF. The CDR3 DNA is TGTGCCAGCAGTTTTGAGACTAGCGGGGAAGAGACCCAGTACTTC.

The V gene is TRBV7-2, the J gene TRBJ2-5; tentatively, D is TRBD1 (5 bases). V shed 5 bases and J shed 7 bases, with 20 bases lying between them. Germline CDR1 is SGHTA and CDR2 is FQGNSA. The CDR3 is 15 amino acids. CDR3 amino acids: CASSQRTSRMGTQYF. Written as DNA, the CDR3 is TGTGCCAGCAGCCAACGGACATCAAGGATGGGGACCCAGTACTTC.